The 16 T cell receptor beta chains in this list originate from one sample, sequenced in a study of response to subunit inactivated influenza vaccine. TCRdb passed the RT-PCR reads through MiXCR, listing each CDR3 protein once. The profile covers 530,000 or so distinct CDR3 sequences, with 10% to 15% appearing a single time and approximately 10% taken by the ten largest. This specimen consisted of PBMCs from blood, obtained on the day of vaccination. Receptor source: a man aged 50 or older who received an inactivated influenza vaccine.

This clonotype was observed a few times. The chain recombines TRBV20-1 with TRBJ2-7, with TRBD1 matching over 10 bases. The trim removed 3 bases at V and 7 bases at J, leaving 9 bases unmatched. Germline CDR1 and CDR2: DFQATT and SNEGSKA (reference sequence). The length of the CDR3 is 14 residues. CDR3 nucleotide sequence: TGCAGTGCTAGGGATGACAGGGGGCTAGGGGAGCAGTACTTC. Amino acids: CSARDDRGLGEQYF.

In its sample, this clonotype was seen a few times. The chain couples TRBV5-1 to TRBJ1-1; 9 positions agree with TRBD1. Germline V CDR1 and CDR2: SGHRS, YFSETQ. The trim removed 4 bases at V and 1 base at J, leaving 8 bases unmatched. This CDR3 contains 16 residues. DNA for the CDR3: TGCGCCAGCAGCCTTACCCCGGGACAGGGGAACACTGAAGCTTTCTTT. Its protein product is CASSLTPGQGNTEAFF.

This clonotype was observed at least ten times. V usage is TRBV12-3 or TRBV12-4 and J usage is TRBJ2-1, with D unclear. V lost 2 bases, J lost 9 bases, and 8 bases lay in between. CDR3 length: 12 residues. DNA for the CDR3: TGTGCCAGCAGTTTAATTCGGCGTGAGCAGTTCTTC. Amino acids: CASSLIRREQFF.

This clonotype came up many times. The V gene is TRBV7-2, the J gene TRBJ2-7; D remains unclear. Germline V gene lookup returns CDR1 SGHTA and CDR2 FQGNSA. Trimming cost V 1 base and J 4 bases, with 11 bases left between them. The CDR3 runs to 14 residues. DNA of the CDR3: TGTGCCAGCAGCTTAGGTCAGGTTCTTTACGAGCAGTACTTC. Its protein product is CASSLGQVLYEQYF.

The chain joins TRBV7-2 to TRBJ2-3; TRBD1 might be the D (6 bases). The CDR3 covers 15 residues. Trimming stripped 5 bases from V and 3 bases from J, with 15 bases between. From germline, CDR1 is SGHTA and CDR2 FQGNSA. The CDR3 loop is CASSPGDTGTDTQYF. The CDR3 DNA sequence: TGTGCCAGCAGCCCCGGGGACACAGGGACAGATACGCAGTATTTT.

V is TRBV4-1 and J is TRBJ1-1; TRBD1 matches at 7 bases. This CDR3 spans 15 amino acids. CDR1 is MGHRA, CDR2 YSYEKL, per germline. The J segment lost 1 base and the V segment lost 4 bases, leaving 6 bases of the junction unmatched. This CDR3 reads CASSPSGGWNTEAFF. In DNA form, the CDR3 reads TGCGCCAGCAGCCCGTCAGGGGGATGGAACACTGAAGCTTTCTTT.

The chain recombines TRBV11-2 with TRBJ1-4; 9 nucleotides agree with TRBD1. The J segment lost 7 bases and the V segment lost 1 base, leaving 7 bases of the junction unmatched. This CDR3 spans 16 amino acids. From germline, CDR1 is SGHAT and CDR2 FQNNGV. The CDR3: CASSLGGTGLGEKLFF. In DNA, the CDR3 is TGTGCCAGCAGCTTAGGAGGGACAGGGTTGGGTGAAAAACTGTTTTTT.

The chain has TRBV9 and TRBJ2-1, with D perhaps matching TRBD1 (5 bases). CDR1 and CDR2 (germline): SGDLS, YYNGEE. V dropped 0 bases and J dropped 6 bases, with 10 bases sitting between them. The CDR3 is 14 residues long. The CDR3 DNA reads as TGTGCCAGCAGCGTAGCAGGTAGGGGCAATGAGCAGTTCTTC. Encoded protein: CASSVAGRGNEQFF.

This clonotype has at least ten counts. The chain employs TRBV6-5 and TRBJ1-3; D ambiguous. V was cut by 4 bases and J by 3 bases, with 7 bases left in between. Per the germline V gene, CDR1 is MNHEY and CDR2 is SVGAGI. The CDR3 covers 13 residues. CDR3 DNA sequence: TGTGCCAGCAGTTCCCTCTTTGGAAACACCATATATTTT. Translating it yields CASSSLFGNTIYF.

The sample holds many counts of this clonotype. The genes are TRBV10-3 and TRBJ2-5; D ambiguous. V was shortened by 2 bases and J by 5 bases, with 3 bases between the two germline ends. The CDR3 totals 11 residues. Germline V gene lookup returns CDR1 ENHRY and CDR2 SYGVKD. The CDR3 nucleotides read TGTGCCATCAGTGAGGGGGAGACCCAGTACTTC. Residues: CAISEGETQYF.

This clonotype has just a few counts. The CDR3 region has the DNA TGCGCCAGCAGCTTGGTCGTGGGAGGGACCGGGGAGCTGTTTTTT. This sequence encodes CASSLVVGGTGELFF. V and J are TRBV5-1 and TRBJ2-2, with TRBD2 identical over 7 bases. Per the germline V gene, CDR1 is SGHRS and CDR2 is YFSETQ. Trimming cost V 0 bases and J 5 bases; bases outside gene matches: 4. The CDR3 is made up of 15 amino acids.

The rearrangement joins TRBV12-3 or TRBV12-4 to TRBJ2-5; D may be TRBD2 (5 bases). The length of the CDR3 is 15 residues. The V end lost 4 bases, the J end lost 4 bases, and 16 bases lay between the germline ends. The CDR3 is CASSYLPGGTETQYF. CDR3 DNA: TGTGCCAGCAGTTACCTTCCCGGAGGTACAGAGACCCAGTACTTC.

This clonotype was seen only once. The rearrangement joins TRBV20-1 to TRBJ1-5; D perhaps matches TRBD1 (5 bases). Trimming pared 2 bases from V and 9 bases from J, leaving 20 bases between. CDR1 is DFQATT and CDR2 is SNEGSKA in the germline V gene (reference sequence). The CDR3 covers 15 residues. This CDR3 reads CSARPTGTAIRPQHF. The CDR3 DNA sequence: TGCAGTGCTAGACCAACCGGGACGGCAATCAGGCCCCAGCATTTT.

This clonotype was seen more than once but under ten times. The chain couples TRBV5-5 to TRBJ2-2, with 10 bases that match TRBD2. Looked up from germline, CDR1 is SGHKS and CDR2 is YYEKEE (reference sequence). This CDR3 is 16 amino acids long. Germline trimming cut 4 bases from V and 5 bases from J; bases unmatched to any gene: 8. The CDR3 DNA reads TGTGCCAGCAGCGCGTGGTTTAGCGGGAGGACCGGGGAGCTGTTTTTT. It is translated as CASSAWFSGRTGELFF.

This clonotype was seen a handful of times. CDR3 in amino acids: CSVGGMGANQPQHF. CDR3 bases: TGCAGCGTTGGAGGGATGGGGGCTAATCAGCCCCAGCATTTT. This sequence joins TRBV29-1 and TRBJ1-5, with a tentative D call TRBD1 (6 bases). The CDR3 extends over 14 amino acids. Germline CDR1 and CDR2: SQVTM and ANQGSEA. V was pared by 4 bases and J by 4 bases, with 14 bases between.

V is TRBV6-2 or TRBV6-3 and J is TRBJ1-5, with D possibly matching TRBD1 (6 bases). The CDR3 contains 15 residues. Looked up from germline, CDR1 is MNHEY and CDR2 is SVGEGT. V lost 7 bases to trimming and J lost 1 base, with 14 bases between them. The CDR3 loop is CASNFGGASNQPQHF. CDR3 in DNA: TGTGCCAGCAACTTTGGGGGGGCCAGCAATCAGCCCCAGCATTTT.